The present T cell receptor beta chain was sequenced within a study of response to subunit inactivated influenza vaccine. Study-level results: Only a handful of new T cells, the authors suggested, are recruited with each seasonal influenza vaccination.

TCRdb used MiXCR to reprocess the RT-PCR reads, holding one entry per CDR3 protein. The data show approximately 680,000 distinct CDR3 sequences, roughly 14% seen once. Details on this clonotype: What it recognizes is unknown.

The ends lost 2 bases at V and 6 bases at J; junction bases unmatched: 7. The CDR3 is 15 amino acids. Germline lookup yields CDR1 DFQATT and CDR2 SNEGSKA (reference sequence). The chain joins TRBV20-1 to TRBJ2-1; 10 bases map to TRBD2. The sequencing used PBMCs from blood, collected less than 13 days after vaccination. The receptor was isolated from a middle-aged man who received an inactivated influenza vaccine. The CDR3 coding sequence is TGCAGTGCTAGACCTAGCGGGAGAATGGGCAATGAGCAGTTCTTC. Translation gives CSARPSGRMGNEQFF.